This T cell receptor beta chain is drawn from a study of blood T cell repertoires in COVID-19. Original data processing: From reference gene primer amplification, estimates of nucleated cell counts were derived. The table came from immunoSEQ multiplex PCR; TCRdb's copy has only in-frame clones and leaves some out. V and J calls and clone size are as listed in that table; D and trimming were resolved from the DNA. Of about 130,000 clones listed, roughly 80% are singletons. The junction had 8 bases not matched to a gene; V was cut back by 5 bases and J by 6 bases. This CDR3 is built from 14 residues. In germline, CDR1 is SGHTA, CDR2 FQGNSA.

The gene calls are TRBV7-2 and TRBJ1-1; 8 bases match TRBD1. This TCR was sampled from a woman aged 80 or over with acute or convalescent COVID-19. The specimen sequenced was peripheral blood. The CDR3 here is CASSHLTGESEAFF. The DNA of the CDR3 is TGTGCCAGCAGCCATTTGACAGGGGAATCTGAAGCTTTCTTT.